This T cell receptor (beta chain) appears in the sequencing data of a study of T-cell memory formation after mild COVID-19. Study-level background: TCR clustering was largely donor specific. Findings of the study overall: Those CD4+ clones that contracted were mainly in CM and EM (CD8+ ones in EMRA).

TCRdb fed the 5' RACE reads into MiXCR, producing one record per CDR3 protein. The sample yields about half a million distinct CDR3 sequences, approximately 18% seen once. Comments on this clonotype: As yet, its antigen is unknown.

Trimming removed 2 bases at V and 7 bases at J, with 15 bases between. Germline CDR1 MNHEY, CDR2 SMNVEV (reference sequence). The CDR3 sequence is 15 residues long. The clonotype was recovered from an adult woman who had mild COVID-19 (a few samples of this study predate the infection). Cell type and time point are not known. The sequenced material came from PBMCs or a T cell subset sorted from them (not recorded which). This sequence joins TRBV27 and TRBJ1-5, with D possibly matching TRBD1 (5 bases). The CDR3 bases are TGTGCCAGCAGTTTAATTGGGGGATTTGACCAGCCCCAGCATTTT. This sequence encodes CASSLIGGFDQPQHF.